The following is a T cell receptor beta chain sequence with its context. Its antigen is currently unknown. This sample stems from a study of molecular identifiers for immune sequencing clone quantification. Study-wide findings and caveats: Detectable among about a million naive cells, according to reports, was Jurkat TCR RNA spiked in from one cell.

Making the bulk TCR libraries relied on previously described methods and listed TCR primers. In TCRdb, the PCR reads were re-called with MiXCR into one record per CDR3 protein. Here the sample spans some 680,000 distinct CDR3 sequences, around 25% being singletons. V shed 4 bases and J 0 bases; nucleotides not matched to a gene: 5. CDR1 is LNHDA, CDR2 SQIVND, per germline (reference sequence). The CDR3 spans 15 residues. Sequencing input: naive CD8+ T cells from blood, with Jurkat cell RNA spiked in. Subset: FACS-sorted CD8+CD4-CCR7+CD45RA+ naive T cells. The clonotype originates from a human donor in good health. Some libraries in this study had Jurkat cell RNA spiked in. J is TRBJ2-7 and V is TRBV19; 8 bases line up with TRBD2. CDR3 in amino acids: CASSKASGHSYEQYF. CDR3 sequence (DNA): TGTGCCAGTAGTAAGGCTAGCGGGCACTCCTACGAGCAGTACTTC.